This TCR beta chain stems from a study of CD8 T cells in Susac syndrome. General observations from the study: Susac syndrome CD4+ T cell repertoires showed no clonal expansion.

An amount of RNA that ranged from roughly 0.45 to 1 ug was reverse transcribed with random hexamers. One entry per CDR3 protein results from TCRdb running MiXCR on the immunoSEQ multiplex PCR reads. The sample shows some 180,000 distinct CDR3 sequences, roughly 94% of them seen only once. Germline V gene data show CDR1 as SGHDN and CDR2 as FVKESK. V was cut by 5 bases and J by 7 bases, with 12 bases left in between. The CDR3 covers 12 residues. While CD8+ and CD4+ T cells were isolated negatively, TEMRA cells were enriched by FACS. Remarks on this clonotype: What it recognizes is unknown.

The sequence was obtained from a human donor with Susac syndrome. The sequenced sample consisted of CD4+ T cells from PBMCs. This sequence joins TRBV14 and TRBJ2-7; perhaps D is TRBD1 or TRBD2 (5 bases each). CDR3 amino acids: CASSYTRGEQYF. CDR3 DNA: TGTGCCAGCAGCTACACTAGGGGAGAGCAGTACTTC.